The next 28 T cell receptor beta chains were all read from a single sample in a study of Ad26.COV2.S vaccination and SARS-CoV-2 variants. Here immunoSEQ multiplex PCR was the method, and the copy in TCRdb shows in-frame clones only, minus some. The sample includes about 400,000 clones, approximately 91% of them seen just once. Treatment here: about 20 received Ad26.COV2.S at low or high dose, single or two shots; about 5 received placebo; per-sample allocation not given. Sampling was performed 63 days after the first vaccine or placebo injection. The input for sequencing was peripheral blood, taken in a trial of Ad26.COV2.S vaccine versus placebo. The source of these receptors is a person aged 18-60 years who received the Ad26.COV2.S COVID-19 vaccine or a placebo.

The chain uses TRBV5-1 and TRBJ2-5, with a weak D call TRBD2 (5 bases). Germline values: CDR1 SGHRS, CDR2 YFSETQ. This CDR3 has 14 residues. Trimming left V 5 bases short and J 5 bases short, with 16 bases between. Here the CDR3 DNA reads TGCGCCAGCAGAACGTCCGGACGAGGGGAGACCCAGTACTTC. Protein: CASRTSGRGETQYF.

The chain carries TRBV10-3 and TRBJ2-2; the match to TRBD1 covers 7 bases. V dropped 8 bases and J dropped 0; count of bases not matched to a gene: 0. CDR3 length equals 13 residues. The V gene's germline CDR1 is ENHRY and CDR2 SYGVKD. The CDR3 is CAIGTANTGELFF. DNA for the CDR3: TGTGCCATCGGGACAGCGAACACCGGGGAGCTGTTTTTT.

The sample holds one count of this clone. The chain uses TRBV29-1 and TRBJ2-7; 7 bases are shared with TRBD2. J gave up 3 bases and V 2 bases, and 10 bases lay outside the gene matches. The germline V gene encodes CDR1 SQVTM and CDR2 ANQGSEA. The CDR3 is 15 residues long. CDR3 nucleotides: TGCAGCGTTGAACCTTCGGCGGGAGCCGGCTACGAGCAGTACTTC. This sequence encodes CSVEPSAGAGYEQYF.

The chain's CDR3 is CASSNLEHETQYF. In DNA form, the CDR3 reads TGTGCCAGTAGTAACCTCGAGCACGAGACCCAGTACTTC. The rearrangement uses TRBV19 and TRBJ2-5, with unresolved D. The CDR3 is 13 residues long. Germline CDR1 is LNHDA and CDR2 is SQIVND (reference sequence). V lost 4 bases and J lost 5, with 11 bases in between. The full variable domain, its missing parts supplied by reference TRBV19 and TRBJ2-5, is DGGITQSPKYLFRKEGQNVTLSCEQNLNHDAMYWYRQDPGQGLRLIYYSQIVNDFQKGDIAEGYSVSREKKESFPLTVTSAQKNPTAFYLCASSNLEHETQYFGPGTRLLVL.

V and J are TRBV5-1 and TRBJ1-4; D may be TRBD1 (5 bases). Germline values: CDR1 SGHRS, CDR2 YFSETQ. The length of the CDR3 is 14 residues. Between the trimmed V and J ends, which lost 0 bases and 8 bases, there was a span of 11 bases. CDR3 region: CASSLGQGKEKLFF. The DNA for the CDR3 is TGCGCCAGCAGCTTGGGCCAGGGTAAAGAAAAACTGTTTTTT. Drawing the rest from reference TRBV5-1 and TRBJ1-4, the complete variable domain is KAGVTQTPRYLIKTRGQQVTLSCSPISGHRSVSWYQQTPGQGLQFLFEYFSETQRNKGNFPGRFSGRQFSNSRSEMNVSTLELGDSALYLCASSLGQGKEKLFFGSGTQLSVL.

The chain uses TRBV5-1 and TRBJ2-2, with a tentative D call TRBD1 (6 bases). Trimming removed 4 bases from V and 3 bases from J, with 10 bases in between. CDR1 SGHRS and CDR2 YFSETQ come from the germline V gene. CDR3 size: 14 residues. The CDR3 coding sequence is TGCGCCAGCAGCCTGGACAGCCACACCGGGGAGCTGTTTTTT. Its protein product is CASSLDSHTGELFF. Full variable domain (outside the CDR3, taken from reference TRBV5-1 and TRBJ2-2): KAGVTQTPRYLIKTRGQQVTLSCSPISGHRSVSWYQQTPGQGLQFLFEYFSETQRNKGNFPGRFSGRQFSNSRSEMNVSTLELGDSALYLCASSLDSHTGELFFGEGSRLTVL.

J is TRBJ2-2 and V is TRBV19; 7 bases line up with TRBD2. J lost 1 base, V lost 5 bases, and 10 bases had no gene match. Germline V gene data show CDR1 as LNHDA and CDR2 as SQIVND (reference sequence). This CDR3 region has 17 residues. For the CDR3, the DNA is TGTGCCAGTAGTCCCGGGAGGCTGGCCTTGAACACCGGGGAGCTGTTTTTT. Protein: CASSPGRLALNTGELFF. Using reference TRBV19 and TRBJ2-2 for the parts outside the CDR3, the full variable domain is DGGITQSPKYLFRKEGQNVTLSCEQNLNHDAMYWYRQDPGQGLRLIYYSQIVNDFQKGDIAEGYSVSREKKESFPLTVTSAQKNPTAFYLCASSPGRLALNTGELFFGEGSRLTVL.

This clone turned up a few times. The chain recombines TRBV28 with TRBJ1-5, with D possibly TRBD1 on 6 matching bases. The germline CDR1 and CDR2 sequences are MDHEN and SYDVKM. The V and J ends lost 5 bases and 1 base respectively, with 18 bases between them. This CDR3 is built from 17 residues. CDR3 coding DNA: TGTGCCAGCAGTCCGTCACAGGGAAGAAAAAGCAATCAGCCCCAGCATTTT. Protein product: CASSPSQGRKSNQPQHF.

The V call is TRBV19, the J call TRBJ2-1, with D tentatively TRBD1 (6 bases). The germline CDR1 and CDR2 sequences are LNHDA and SQIVND (reference sequence). V lost 5 bases, J lost 1 base, and 12 bases lay in between. The CDR3 loop spans 15 amino acids. The CDR3: CASSPTGLSYNEQFF. In nucleotides, the CDR3 is TGTGCCAGTAGTCCCACAGGGCTTTCCTACAATGAGCAGTTCTTC.

Only a few counts were recorded for this clone. The gene calls are TRBV19 and TRBJ1-5; no clear D gene. The CDR3 length is 15 residues. Germline V lookup: CDR1 LNHDA, CDR2 SQIVND (reference sequence). Trimming took off 6 bases at V and 0 bases at J, with 12 bases between the two ends. For the CDR3, the DNA is TGTGCCAGTAGACCCAATTACTATAGCAATCAGCCCCAGCATTTT. Its translation: CASRPNYYSNQPQHF.

Remarks on this clone: Other DNA sequences in this sample translate to the same CDR3. The chain combines TRBV2 with TRBJ1-1; D gene ambiguous. The length of the CDR3 is 13 residues. V lost 4 bases, J lost 1 base, and 7 bases lay in between. In germline, CDR1 is SNHLY, CDR2 FYNNEI. This CDR3 is CASSVTRNTEAFF. For the CDR3, the DNA is TGTGCCAGCAGTGTTACCCGGAACACTGAAGCTTTCTTT.

V usage is TRBV11-2 and J usage is TRBJ2-1; D ambiguous. The CDR3 sequence is 11 residues long. Germline V gene data show CDR1 as SGHAT and CDR2 as FQNNGV. Trimming left V 6 bases short and J 9 bases short, with 9 bases between. The CDR3 bases are TGTGCCAGCAGTTTCGGCAGTGAGCAGTTCTTC. As protein: CASSFGSEQFF.

This clone was detected only once. The J gene is TRBJ1-2, the V gene TRBV29-1, with TRBD1 matching over 8 bases. The CDR3 extends over 11 amino acids. CDR1 SQVTM and CDR2 ANQGSEA come from the germline V gene. The CDR3 region is CRAGTGDGYTF. The CDR3 coding sequence is TGCAGAGCCGGGACAGGTGATGGCTACACCTTC.

In its sample, this clone was seen a few times. This chain links TRBV2 with TRBJ2-5, with D perhaps TRBD2 (5 bases). The V end was cut by 8 bases, the J end by 4 bases, with 14 bases between. Germline values: CDR1 SNHLY, CDR2 FYNNEI. The CDR3 totals 13 residues. The CDR3 DNA follows: TGTGCCAGCTCCGGACTCGAGGGAGAGACCCAGTACTTC. Residues: CASSGLEGETQYF.

V and J are TRBV27 and TRBJ2-1; D is uncertain. This CDR3 has 16 amino acids. V lost 6 bases, J lost 2 bases, and 17 bases lay in between. Looked up from germline, CDR1 is MNHEY and CDR2 is SMNVEV (reference sequence). CDR3 protein: CASRPGPSAPYNEQFF. Here the CDR3 DNA reads TGTGCCAGCAGGCCCGGTCCCTCAGCCCCCTACAATGAGCAGTTCTTC.

The chain combines TRBV6-6 with TRBJ1-6; D is undetermined. This CDR3 spans 16 amino acids. Per the germline V gene, CDR1 is MNHNY and CDR2 is SVGAGI (reference sequence). The V end was cut by 5 bases, the J end by 0 bases, with 11 bases between. CDR3 sequence: CASSLGQSSYNSPLHF. CDR3 nucleotides: TGTGCCAGCAGTCTCGGGCAGAGCTCCTATAATTCACCCCTCCACTTT.

J is TRBJ2-3 and V is TRBV25-1; 7 nucleotides align to TRBD1. This CDR3 is 15 amino acids long. Looked up from germline, CDR1 is MGHDK and CDR2 is SYGVNS. V lost 2 bases and J lost 0; bases outside the gene matches: 2. CDR3 in DNA: TGTGCCAGCAGTGAAGGGACAGCTAGCACAGATACGCAGTATTTT. Translating gives CASSEGTASTDTQYF. The full variable domain, its missing parts supplied by reference TRBV25-1 and TRBJ2-3, is EADIYQTPRYLVIGTGKKITLECSQTMGHDKMYWYQQDPGMELHLIHYSYGVNSTEKGDLSSESTVSRIRTEHFPLTLESARPSHTSQYLCASSEGTASTDTQYFGPGTRLTVL.

J is TRBJ1-1 and V is TRBV5-8; D is ambiguous. Germline V gene sequence: CDR1 SGHTS, CDR2 YDEGEE. The CDR3 loop spans 13 amino acids. V lost 1 base and J 1 base, leaving 5 bases between the germline ends. CDR3 DNA: TGTGCCAGCAGCTTGACTCGGAACACTGAAGCTTTCTTT. Protein sequence: CASSLTRNTEAFF.

V gene TRBV3-1 (or the pseudogene TRBV3-2) combines with J gene TRBJ2-2; 9 positions agree with TRBD2. Losses at the gene ends were 4 bases for V and 6 bases for J; bases not matched to a gene: 3. This CDR3 spans 14 amino acids. Germline V lookup: CDR1 LGHDT, CDR2 YNNKEL (reference sequence). Here the CDR3 reads CASSPGTSPGELFF. CDR3 in DNA: TGTGCCAGCAGCCCAGGGACTAGCCCCGGGGAGCTGTTTTTT.

The CDR3 loop reads CASRTGRDTIYF. CDR3 DNA: TGTGCCAGCCGGACAGGGAGGGACACCATATATTTT. V gene TRBV2 combines with J gene TRBJ1-3; 8 nucleotides agree with TRBD1. The length of the CDR3 is 12 residues. CDR1 SNHLY and CDR2 FYNNEI come from the germline V gene. V lost 8 bases to trimming and J lost 8 bases; unmatched junction nucleotides: 5. Complete variable domain (other parts from reference TRBV2 and TRBJ1-3): EPEVTQTPSHQVTQMGQEVILRCVPISNHLYFYWYRQILGQKVEFLVSFYNNEISEKSEIFDDQFSVERPDGSNFTLKIRSTKLEDSAMYFCASRTGRDTIYFGEGSWLTVV.

The chain has TRBV4-1 and TRBJ1-2; 9 bases map to TRBD1. This CDR3 has 17 residues. Germline lookup yields CDR1 MGHRA and CDR2 YSYEKL. The ends lost 2 bases at V and 2 bases at J; junction bases unmatched: 9. CDR3 protein: CASSQFLRDRENYGYTF. The CDR3 nucleotides are TGCGCCAGCAGCCAATTTCTCCGGGACAGGGAAAACTATGGCTACACCTTC.

V is TRBV28 and J is TRBJ1-5; D call uncertain. Germline V CDR1 and CDR2: MDHEN, SYDVKM. The CDR3 is 12 amino acids. Between the trimmed V and J ends, which lost 2 bases and 3 bases, there was a span of 2 bases. The CDR3 nucleotides are TGTGCCAGCAGTTTAATCAATCAGCCCCAGCATTTT. It translates to CASSLINQPQHF.

This clone was detected a few times. The chain is built from TRBV19 and TRBJ1-1; possible D gene TRBD1, 5 bases. Germline V gene data show CDR1 as LNHDA and CDR2 as SQIVND (reference sequence). The CDR3 length is 12 residues. V was shortened by 11 bases and J by 8 bases, with 18 bases between the two germline ends. The CDR3 sequence: CACTSFGAEAFF. The DNA for the CDR3 is TGTGCCTGCACGTCTTTTGGGGCGGAAGCTTTCTTT.

The V call is TRBV9, the J call TRBJ2-1; perhaps TRBD1 as D (6 bases). V was clipped by 2 bases and J by 9 bases, with 9 bases between them. This CDR3 comprises 12 residues. Germline V lookup: CDR1 SGDLS, CDR2 YYNGEE. The CDR3 reads CASSVQGREQFF. The CDR3, as DNA: TGTGCCAGCAGCGTCCAGGGGCGTGAGCAGTTCTTC. The full variable domain, its missing parts supplied by reference TRBV9 and TRBJ2-1, is DSGVTQTPKHLITATGQRVTLRCSPRSGDLSVYWYQQSLDQGLQFLIQYYNGEERAKGNILERFSAQQFPDLHSELNLSSLELGDSALYFCASSVQGREQFFGPGTRLTVL.

V is TRBV5-1 and J is TRBJ2-5, with D hard to call. This CDR3 is 14 amino acids long. Germline CDR1 is SGHRS and CDR2 is YFSETQ. The ends were cut back, 0 bases at V and 1 base at J, with 7 bases in the middle. CDR3 bases: TGCGCCAGCAGCTTGGGGCACCTCCAAGAGACCCAGTACTTC. Residues: CASSLGHLQETQYF.

The chain links TRBV9 to TRBJ2-1; 8 bases map to TRBD2. V lost 1 base to trimming and J lost 4 bases; unmatched junction nucleotides: 4. Germline loops: CDR1 SGDLS, CDR2 YYNGEE. This CDR3 spans 15 amino acids. CDR3 DNA: TGTGCCAGCAGCGTAAATGAGCGGGAGTACAATGAGCAGTTCTTC. This translates into CASSVNEREYNEQFF.

The rearrangement links TRBV7-3 to TRBJ2-2; D is undetermined. This CDR3 has 14 amino acids. Germline V gene sequence: CDR1 SGHTA, CDR2 FQGTGA. Deletions cut 2 bases from V and 6 bases from J, with 10 bases between. The DNA of the CDR3 is TGTGCCAGCAGCTTAGTATCTGGGCCCGGGGAGCTGTTTTTT. Encoded protein: CASSLVSGPGELFF. The entire variable domain, with the rest obtained from reference TRBV7-3 and TRBJ2-2, is as follows: GAGVSQTPSNKVTEKGKYVELRCDPISGHTALYWYRQSLGQGPEFLIYFQGTGAADDSGLPNDRFFAVRPEGSVSTLKIQRTERGDSAVYLCASSLVSGPGELFFGEGSRLTVL.

The chain is built from TRBV24-1 and TRBJ2-3; 8 bases agree with TRBD2. Trimming removed 3 bases from V and 5 bases from J; junction bases left unmatched: 12. The CDR3 extends over 17 amino acids. CDR1 is KGHDR, CDR2 SFDVKD, per germline. The CDR3 nucleotides read TGTGCCACCAGTGATAGGGAGCGGGGGACTTCCCGAGATACGCAGTATTTT. Translated, it gives CATSDRERGTSRDTQYF.